This passage covers 26 T cell receptor beta chains from one sample sequenced in a study of T cell changes during pregnancy in multiple sclerosis. The table came from immunoSEQ multiplex PCR; TCRdb's copy has only in-frame clones and leaves some out. Of 40,000 to 55,000 clones listed, more than 85% are singletons. Source: CD8+ T cells from peripheral blood mononuclear cells, taken after pregnancy. These receptor sequences come from a female donor with multiple sclerosis, enrolled in a pregnancy study.

The rearrangement joins TRBV15 to TRBJ1-4; 10 bases align to TRBD1. Germline CDR1 LNHNV, CDR2 YYDKDF (reference sequence). With V trimmed by 0 bases and J by 10 bases, 20 bases remained unmatched. This CDR3 comprises 20 residues. Here the CDR3 DNA reads TGTGCCACCAGCAGAGATCCCGGTTTTGGGGACAGGGGCTCCCGCGGAAAACTGTTTTTT. Its translation is CATSRDPGFGDRGSRGKLFF.

This chain links TRBV7-6 with TRBJ1-5; D unclear. In germline, CDR1 is SGHVS, CDR2 FNYEAQ. The CDR3 loop spans 17 amino acids. Trimming pared 5 bases from V and 0 bases from J, leaving 17 bases between. DNA for the CDR3: TGTGCCAGCAGCGATCAAGTGGAGGTTTATAGCAATCAGCCCCAGCATTTT. It codes for CASSDQVEVYSNQPQHF. Full variable domain (rest looked up from reference TRBV7-6 and TRBJ1-5): GAGVSQSPRYKVTKRGQDVALRCDPISGHVSLYWYRQALGQGPEFLTYFNYEAQQDKSGLPNDRFSAERPEGSISTLTIQRTEQRDSAMYRCASSDQVEVYSNQPQHFGDGTRLSIL.

DNA for the CDR3: TGTGCCAGCAGGGGGACAGGACTAGCGGCAACTTCTTACAATGAGCAGTTCTTC. As protein: CASRGTGLAATSYNEQFF. The rearrangement joins TRBV5-6 to TRBJ2-1; 10 bases are a match to TRBD2. V lost 5 bases and J lost 4; bases outside the gene matches: 15. Germline CDR1 reads SGHDT; CDR2 reads YYEEEE. The CDR3 runs 18 residues.

This clone was counted a single time. An end of the junction does not agree with germline; a read error may underlie this. V and J are TRBV5-1 and TRBJ2-3; 7 nucleotides agree with TRBD2. The CDR3 spans 16 residues. The germline V gene encodes CDR1 SGHRS and CDR2 YFSETQ. CDR3 amino acids: CASSPGTTLSTDTRYF. In DNA, the CDR3 is TGCGCCAGCAGCCCGGGGACTACCCTATCCACAGATACGCGGTATTTT.

The chain has TRBV4-3 and TRBJ2-1; 7 bases line up with TRBD2. Germline V gives CDR1 LGHNA, CDR2 YSLEER. CDR3 length equals 20 residues. Trimming removed 0 bases from V and 5 bases from J; junction bases left unmatched: 19. The CDR3 spells CASSQDVGLVANPGHNEQFF. CDR3 bases: TGCGCCAGCAGCCAAGACGTCGGACTAGTCGCCAACCCAGGTCACAATGAGCAGTTCTTC.

CDR3 in amino acids: CASERGHGMTDTQYF. CDR3 bases: TGCGCCAGCGAACGGGGACACGGGATGACAGATACGCAGTATTTT. V and J are TRBV5-1 and TRBJ2-3; D possibly corresponds to TRBD1 (6 bases). The CDR3 sequence is 15 residues long. In germline, CDR1 is SGHRS, CDR2 YFSETQ. V lost 7 bases to trimming and J lost 3 bases, with 18 bases between them.

The V and J genes are TRBV13 and TRBJ2-1, with D uncertain. V gave up 3 bases and J gave up 9 bases, with 6 bases separating them. The CDR3 covers 11 residues. Germline V gene lookup returns CDR1 PRHDT and CDR2 FYEKMQ (reference sequence). The CDR3: CASSFRSEQFF. The CDR3 coding sequence is TGTGCCAGCAGCTTTAGAAGTGAGCAGTTCTTC.

The V call is TRBV27, the J call TRBJ1-5, with D uncertain. Germline CDR1 reads MNHEY; CDR2 reads SMNVEV (reference sequence). The CDR3 is 13 residues long. V lost 3 bases and J lost 7, with 10 bases in between. This CDR3 is CASSLSFSQPQHF. Here the CDR3 DNA reads TGTGCCAGCAGTTTGAGCTTCTCCCAGCCCCAGCATTTT.

The CDR3 loop reads CASSQDTQVSYEQYF. The CDR3 DNA is TGCGCCAGCAGCCAAGACACCCAGGTTTCCTACGAGCAGTACTTC. The gene calls are TRBV4-3 and TRBJ2-7; D gene ambiguous. The CDR3 extends over 15 amino acids. The germline V gene has CDR1 LGHNA and CDR2 YSLEER. The V and J ends lost 0 bases and 1 base respectively, with 10 bases between them.

This sequence joins TRBV18 and TRBJ2-7; the match to TRBD2 covers 12 bases. The germline V gene has CDR1 KGHSH and CDR2 LQKENI. The length of the CDR3 is 14 residues. J gave up 5 bases and V 5 bases, and 4 bases lay outside the gene matches. The CDR3 loop is CASSETSGRNEQYF. DNA of the CDR3: TGTGCCAGCTCAGAGACTAGCGGGAGAAACGAGCAGTACTTC.

The chain recombines TRBV6-5 with TRBJ2-7; D gene unclear. V gave up 7 bases and J gave up 9 bases, with 19 bases separating them. This CDR3 contains 13 residues. CDR1 MNHEY and CDR2 SVGAGI come from the germline V gene. The CDR3 region is CASKAETSPWQYF. As DNA, the CDR3 is TGTGCCAGCAAGGCGGAGACCTCTCCTTGGCAGTACTTC.

V usage is TRBV30 and J usage is TRBJ1-2; D possibly corresponds to TRBD1 (6 bases). Trimming stripped 3 bases from V and 9 bases from J, with 11 bases between. This CDR3 has 11 residues. Per the germline V gene, CDR1 is GTSNPN and CDR2 is SVGIG (reference sequence). The chain's CDR3 is CAWRQGISYTF. The CDR3 nucleotides read TGTGCCTGGAGACAGGGCATTAGCTACACCTTC. The full variable domain, rest sourced from reference TRBV30 and TRBJ1-2, is SQTIHQWPATLVQPVGSPLSLECTVEGTSNPNLYWYRQAAGRGLQLLFYSVGIGQISSEVPQNLSASRPQDRQFILSSKKLLLSDSGFYLCAWRQGISYTFGSGTRLTVV.

The chain links TRBV11-2 to TRBJ2-3; 9 nucleotides line up with TRBD2. The germline V gene has CDR1 SGHAT and CDR2 FQNNGV. V gave up 7 bases and J gave up 7 bases; unmatched junction bases: 15. The CDR3 has 16 amino acids. This chain's CDR3 is CASTGVAGAPWHTQYF. CDR3 nucleotide sequence: TGTGCCAGCACCGGCGTAGCGGGAGCCCCTTGGCATACGCAGTATTTT.

This clone came up many times. This chain joins TRBV4-2 and TRBJ1-2; 9 nucleotides align to TRBD1. The germline V gene has CDR1 LGHNA and CDR2 YNFKEQ. V was pared by 0 bases and J by 4 bases, with 6 bases of the junction left unmatched. This CDR3 spans 16 amino acids. This CDR3 reads CASSQELGDRAYGYTF. CDR3 DNA: TGTGCCAGCAGCCAAGAGTTAGGGGACAGGGCCTATGGCTACACCTTC.

Remarks on this clone: A read error may account for a junction end that differs from germline. This chain joins TRBV6-1 and TRBJ1-3; D might be TRBD1 (6 bases). In germline, CDR1 is MNHNS, CDR2 SASEGT. CDR3 length: 15 residues. The CDR3 DNA sequence: TGTGCCAGCAGGGAAGACAGGATCTCTGGAAACACCATATATTTT. Encoded protein: CASREDRISGNTIYF.

The rearrangement uses TRBV2 and TRBJ1-1; the match to TRBD1 covers 11 bases. The V gene's germline CDR1 is SNHLY and CDR2 FYNNEI. J gave up 0 bases and V 1 base, and 7 bases lay outside the gene matches. This CDR3 has 18 residues. The CDR3 nucleotides read TGTGCCAGCAGTGAAGAAAGGACAGGGGGCCTCATGAACACTGAAGCTTTCTTT. Its protein product is CASSEERTGGLMNTEAFF.

This clone is labeled medium-sized. DNA for the CDR3: TGTGCCAGCAGTGTGACAGCAACTAATGAAAAACTGTTTTTT. This sequence encodes CASSVTATNEKLFF. The chain is built from TRBV6-1 and TRBJ1-4; D might be TRBD1 (5 bases). The germline gives CDR1 MNHNS, CDR2 SASEGT. Deletions cut 4 bases from V and 0 bases from J, with 6 bases between. The CDR3 consists of 14 residues.

The CDR3 here is CASSPSPGGRDEQYF. The CDR3 DNA follows: TGTGCCAGCAGCCCCTCTCCAGGGGGCCGGGACGAGCAGTACTTC. The chain carries TRBV7-9 and TRBJ2-7, with 8 bases lining up with TRBD1. The ends lost 5 bases at V and 5 bases at J; junction bases unmatched: 11. Looked up from germline, CDR1 is SEHNR and CDR2 is FQNEAQ (reference sequence). The CDR3 loop spans 15 amino acids. Drawing the rest from reference TRBV7-9 and TRBJ2-7, the complete variable domain is DTGVSQNPRHKITKRGQNVTFRCDPISEHNRLYWYRQTLGQGPEFLTYFQNEAQLEKSRLLSDRFSAERPKGSFSTLEIQRTEQGDSAMYLCASSPSPGGRDEQYFGPGTRLTVT.

The rearrangement joins TRBV5-1 to TRBJ1-2; D might be TRBD1 (6 bases). Per germline, CDR1 SGHRS and CDR2 YFSETQ. V was trimmed by 1 base and J by 6 bases, leaving 13 bases between them. The CDR3 length is 14 residues. Here the CDR3 reads CASSLISGENGYTF. The CDR3 nucleotides are TGCGCCAGCAGCTTGATTTCAGGGGAGAATGGCTACACCTTC.

The CDR3: CASSQDPRAANYGYTF. As DNA, the CDR3 is TGCGCCAGCAGCCAAGACCCCAGGGCGGCTAACTATGGCTACACCTTC. The V gene is TRBV4-1, the J gene TRBJ1-2; possibly TRBD1 for D (5 bases). V was pared by 0 bases and J by 0 bases, with 11 bases between. Germline CDR1 MGHRA, CDR2 YSYEKL. The CDR3 length is 16 residues.

The chain carries TRBV19 and TRBJ2-5; 8 bases map to TRBD1. Germline-derived CDR1 and CDR2 are LNHDA and SQIVND (reference sequence). V was pared by 2 bases and J by 5 bases, with 10 bases of the junction left unmatched. This CDR3 spans 16 amino acids. CDR3 in DNA: TGTGCCAGTAGTATATCAAGGACAGGGTTTGGGGAGACCCAGTACTTC. Translated, it gives CASSISRTGFGETQYF.

This chain uses TRBV5-1 with TRBJ1-2; tentatively, D is TRBD1 (6 bases). CDR1 SGHRS and CDR2 YFSETQ come from the germline V gene. The CDR3 is 15 residues long. The V gene lost 3 bases and the J gene lost 0 bases, with 12 bases spanning the gap. The CDR3 protein is CASSSSGAPNYGYTF. CDR3 coding DNA: TGCGCCAGCAGCTCGTCAGGGGCTCCTAACTATGGCTACACCTTC.

The rearrangement joins TRBV7-6 to TRBJ2-2; possibly TRBD2 for D (6 bases). Looked up from germline, CDR1 is SGHVS and CDR2 is FNYEAQ. The CDR3 has 13 amino acids. V was clipped by 5 bases and J by 7 bases, with 11 bases between them. The DNA for the CDR3 is TGTGCCAGCAGCCATGGAGGGGTCGGGGAGCTGTTTTTT. As protein: CASSHGGVGELFF.

The V gene is TRBV5-8, the J gene TRBJ1-5, with a weak D call TRBD1 (5 bases). Germline values: CDR1 SGHTS, CDR2 YDEGEE. Between the trimmed V and J ends, which lost 0 bases and 0 bases, there was a span of 10 bases. The CDR3 spans 16 residues. Written as DNA, the CDR3 is TGTGCCAGCAGCTTGGAACAGGACCTTAGCAATCAGCCCCAGCATTTT. It encodes CASSLEQDLSNQPQHF.

The V gene is TRBV7-6, the J gene TRBJ1-1, with D perhaps matching TRBD1 (6 bases). The CDR3 is 14 residues long. The ends were cut back, 2 bases at V and 5 bases at J, with 12 bases in the middle. Germline V gives CDR1 SGHVS, CDR2 FNYEAQ. The DNA for the CDR3 is TGTGCCAGCAGCTTACTAGGACAGTCAACTGAAGCTTTCTTT. It yields the protein CASSLLGQSTEAFF. Full variable domain (remainder filled in from reference TRBV7-6 and TRBJ1-1): GAGVSQSPRYKVTKRGQDVALRCDPISGHVSLYWYRQALGQGPEFLTYFNYEAQQDKSGLPNDRFSAERPEGSISTLTIQRTEQRDSAMYRCASSLLGQSTEAFFGQGTRLTVV.

The J gene is TRBJ1-5, the V gene TRBV10-2; the match to TRBD1 covers 7 bases. Germline loops: CDR1 WSHSY, CDR2 SAAADI. The junction had 12 bases not matched to a gene; V was cut back by 10 bases and J by 3 bases. The CDR3 is 15 amino acids. The CDR3 reads CATTTTGDPNQPQHF. CDR3 DNA sequence: TGCGCCACCACTACTACAGGGGACCCCAATCAGCCCCAGCATTTT.